These T cell receptor beta chains were read from a single sample in a study of blood T cell repertoires in COVID-19. The method was immunoSEQ multiplex PCR; TCRdb's version includes in-frame clones alone and lacks a portion of them. The sample has 25,000 to 35,000 clones, roughly 85% seen once; the top ten hold under 9.5%. The sequencing sample was made of peripheral blood. The receptors were sampled from a man older than 75 with active COVID-19. Each CDR3 is given with its conserved first and last residue. Fields, in order: clone size, V gene, J gene, D gene, CDR3 DNA, CDR3 protein. D genes are given only for firm matches. Clone size appears in some rows only: once, few, many, or a class for an expanded clone.

>NA|TRBV3-1/TRBV3-2|TRBJ1-2|TRBD1
TGTGCCAGCAGCCAACTACCCAACGACGGACAGGGGGTTGGCTACACCTTC
CASSQLPNDGQGVGYTF
>NA|TRBV13|TRBJ2-3|TRBD2
TGTGCCAGCATTAGAGCGGGGGCCGCAGATACGCAGTATTTT
CASIRAGAADTQYF
>NA|TRBV5-6|TRBJ1-2|NA
TGTGCCAGCAGCCCCGCGGGGCAAGATGGCTACACCTTC
CASSPAGQDGYTF
>NA|TRBV11-2|TRBJ2-5|NA
TGTGCCAGCAGCTTATCCGAAGAGACCCAGTACTTC
CASSLSEETQYF
>NA|TRBV6-6|TRBJ1-2|NA
TGTGCCAGCCACCAGGACTATGGCTACACCTTC
CASHQDYGYTF
>NA|TRBV15|TRBJ1-2|NA
TGTGCCACCAGCAGAGATAGGGGACAAAGGGGCTACACCTTC
CATSRDRGQRGYTF
>NA|TRBV2|TRBJ1-4|NA
TGTGCCAGCAGTGGAGAGGTGGCTGAAAAACTGTTTTTT
CASSGEVAEKLFF
>NA|TRBV28|TRBJ2-5|TRBD2
TGTGCCAGCAGGGGGGGACTAGCGGTCATAGAGACCCAGTACTTC
CASRGGLAVIETQYF
>NA|TRBV4-1|TRBJ2-3|NA
TGCGCCAGCAGCCAAGATGAGCGTACGCAGTATTTT
CASSQDERTQYF
>once|TRBV15|TRBJ2-7|NA
TGTGCCACCAGCAGAGATCCATCCCCCAGCTCCTACGAGCAGTACTTC
CATSRDPSPSSYEQYF
>NA|TRBV5-1|TRBJ2-2|TRBD2
TGCGCCAGCAGCTTGACGACGGGAGGTACCGGGGAGCTGTTTTTT
CASSLTTGGTGELFF
>few|TRBV19|TRBJ1-5|TRBD1
TGTGCCAGTAGTATAGTACAGGGGGCCGTCGGACCCCAGCATTTT
CASSIVQGAVGPQHF
>NA|TRBV5-1|TRBJ2-2|TRBD1
TGCGCCAGCAGCTTGGCAGGGGGCGAAACCGGGGAGCTGTTTTTT
CASSLAGGETGELFF
>NA|TRBV5-1|TRBJ2-3|TRBD2
TGCGCCAGCAGCTTGCGACTAGCGGGGGGGCATGGTGTTAGCACAGATACGCAGTATTTT
CASSLRLAGGHGVSTDTQYF
>NA|TRBV10-3|TRBJ1-4|TRBD1
TGTGCCATCAGCGGCGACAGGGGTTTTCGTGAAAAACTGTTTTTT
CAISGDRGFREKLFF
>NA|TRBV11-3|TRBJ2-3|TRBD2
TGTGCCAGCAGCCGAGGGACTAGCGGGGGGTATCCAGATACGCAGTATTTT
CASSRGTSGGYPDTQYF
>NA|TRBV5-1|TRBJ2-5|TRBD2
TGCGCCAGCAGCTTGGCCCTAGCGGGGGCCCAAGAGACCCAGTACTTC
CASSLALAGAQETQYF
>NA|TRBV19|TRBJ2-3|NA
TGTGCCAGTAGCGCCCGGGAGCCAGATACGCAGTATTTT
CASSAREPDTQYF
>NA|TRBV11-2|TRBJ2-1|NA
TGTGCCAGCAGCTTTTCCCTAAGCAGGTACAATGAGCAGTTCTTC
CASSFSLSRYNEQFF
>NA|TRBV18|TRBJ2-5|NA
TGTGCCAGCTCACCACCGAGCAGGGGAAAAGAGACCCAGTACTTC
CASSPPSRGKETQYF
>NA|TRBV3-1/TRBV3-2|TRBJ1-5|NA
TGTGCCAGCAGCCATGGCAACAATCAGCCCCAGCATTTT
CASSHGNNQPQHF
>once|TRBV7-2|TRBJ2-5|TRBD2
TGTGCCAGCAGCTTACGTCGGCTAGCGGGGGTAGAGACCCAGTACTTC
CASSLRRLAGVETQYF
>NA|TRBV24-1|TRBJ1-2|TRBD1
TGTGCCACCAGTGACCCGGCCCAGGGGGCCTATGGCTACACCTTC
CATSDPAQGAYGYTF
>NA|TRBV7-6|TRBJ2-3|NA
TGTGCCAGCAGCTTGTCTTGGGCCGAGGATACGCAGTATTTT
CASSLSWAEDTQYF
>NA|TRBV27|TRBJ2-2|TRBD1
TGTGCCAGCAGTTCCTGGGACAGGGTGGACACCGGGGAGCTGTTTTTT
CASSSWDRVDTGELFF
>once|TRBV10-3|TRBJ1-3|TRBD1
TGTGCCATCACCCCAGGGGGACAAAACACCATATATTTT
CAITPGGQNTIYF
>NA|TRBV30|TRBJ1-6|NA
TGTGCCTGGAGTTTGAAGGGGTTCGGTTCACCCCTCCACTTT
CAWSLKGFGSPLHF
>NA|TRBV6-5|TRBJ2-3|NA
TGTGCCAGCAGTTATTACCGGACACAACCCACAGATACGCAGTATTTT
CASSYYRTQPTDTQYF
>NA|TRBV2|TRBJ2-6|NA
TGTGCCAGCAGTGCTCAGGGGACGGGGGCCAACGTCCTGACTTTC
CASSAQGTGANVLTF
>NA|TRBV4-1|TRBJ1-2|NA
TGCGCCAGCAGTCTCGAGGGTTCTAACTATGGCTACACCTTC
CASSLEGSNYGYTF
>NA|TRBV5-1|TRBJ2-5|TRBD2
TGCGCCAGCAGCTTGACTAGCGGGGCCACAATGGAGACCCAGTACTTC
CASSLTSGATMETQYF
>NA|TRBV29-1|TRBJ1-1|NA
TGCAGCGTTGCCACAGGGTTTGCTGAAGCTTTCTTT
CSVATGFAEAFF
>NA|TRBV6-5|TRBJ1-1|NA
TGTGCCAGCAGTTACGGCACCGCAGGGCCGAACACTGAAGCTTTCTTT
CASSYGTAGPNTEAFF
>NA|TRBV7-8|TRBJ1-3|NA
TGTGCCAGCAGCTTAGCCAGAACCTCTGGAAACACCATATATTTT
CASSLARTSGNTIYF
>NA|TRBV13|TRBJ2-3|NA
TGTGCCAGCAGCCCCCTAGGCCTAACCACAGATACGCAGTATTTT
CASSPLGLTTDTQYF
>NA|TRBV6-6|TRBJ1-5|NA
TGTGCCAGCATGGCCAGGAGGGAATATCAGCCCCAGCATTTT
CASMARREYQPQHF
>NA|TRBV5-1|TRBJ1-2|TRBD1
TGCGCCAGCAGCCCGGGACAGGGTGATGGCTACACCTTC
CASSPGQGDGYTF
>NA|TRBV10-1|TRBJ2-1|NA
TGCGCGGGGCCGCCTAATGAGCAGTTCTTC
CAGPPNEQFF
>NA|TRBV3-1/TRBV3-2|TRBJ2-5|TRBD1
TGTGCCAGCAGCCCAATGGACAGGGCGAATAGTGGAGAGACCCAGTACTTC
CASSPMDRANSGETQYF
>once|TRBV18|TRBJ2-3|TRBD1
TGTGCCAGCTCACCAAACGGACAGGGGTCAGATACGCAGTATTTT
CASSPNGQGSDTQYF
>NA|TRBV14|TRBJ1-2|TRBD1
TGTGCCAGCAGCTCATTGGACAGGGGCAATATGGGAGGCTACACCTTC
CASSSLDRGNMGGYTF
>NA|TRBV6-6|TRBJ2-1|NA
TGTGCCAGCAGTTCTCCCTGGACTGCCCTGTACAATGAGCAGTTCTTC
CASSSPWTALYNEQFF
>NA|TRBV6-6|TRBJ2-5|NA
TGTGCCAGCAGGTTGGGCGGGGCAACAGAAAAAGAGACCCAGTACTTC
CASRLGGATEKETQYF
>NA|TRBV19|TRBJ1-3|NA
TGTGCCAGTAGTATCACACGTCCGGGAGCTGGAAACACCATATATTTT
CASSITRPGAGNTIYF
>medium-sized|TRBV18|TRBJ1-1|NA
TGTGCCAGCTCACCAGGGTTTGAGAAGGGGACTGAAGCTTTCTTT
CASSPGFEKGTEAFF
>NA|TRBV7-9|TRBJ2-2|NA
TGTGCCAGCAGCCCCGCGGGAACGAACACCGGGGAGCTGTTTTTT
CASSPAGTNTGELFF
>NA|TRBV25-1|TRBJ1-2|NA
TGTGCCAGCAGTGGGTCCCCGGGACAAGCTAAGATCTACACCTTC
CASSGSPGQAKIYTF
>NA|TRBV7-9|TRBJ1-4|NA
TGTGCCAGCAGCTCCCCCTATGAAAAACTGTTTTTT
CASSSPYEKLFF
>NA|TRBV21-1|TRBJ2-5|NA
TGTGCCAGGCCAGCGGGGGGGCCGAGTGTTCAAGAGACCCAGTACTTC
CARPAGGPSVQETQYF
>NA|TRBV7-9|TRBJ1-1|TRBD1
TGTGCCAGCAGCTCACAGGGGCCCATGAACACTGAAGCTTTCTTT
CASSSQGPMNTEAFF
>NA|TRBV7-3|TRBJ1-1|NA
TGTGCCAGCAGCTTAACGTCGCGCACTGAAGCTTTCTTT
CASSLTSRTEAFF